This TCR beta chain came from a study of blood T cell repertoires in COVID-19. Overall study: PBMCs, B-cell-depleted T cells, or T cells provided the cDNA or gDNA that made up the material.

The CDR3 sequence is 15 residues long. Trimming left V 9 bases short and J 3 bases short, with 20 bases between. The germline gives CDR1 LNHDA, CDR2 SQIVND (reference sequence). Per the authors' pipeline: Quantification of nucleated cells was approximated via reference gene primer amplification. Sequenced by immunoSEQ multiplex PCR; TCRdb stores in-frame clones only, minus some. That table gives V, J and clone size, and the DNA gave D and trimming. The sample holds a few hundred thousand clones, about 90% seen once. The V gene is TRBV19, the J gene TRBJ1-2; D is unclear. The sample consisted of peripheral blood. The receptor's source is a woman in her fifties or sixties with COVID-19, enrolled during active disease. The CDR3 sequence: CASTPRTEPYYGYTF. CDR3 coding DNA: TGTGCCAGCACCCCGCGCACAGAACCTTACTATGGCTACACCTTC.